This T cell receptor beta chain derives from a study of blood T cell repertoires in COVID-19. Study-wide context: COVID-19 samples collected from the United States, Italy and Spain covered acute and convalescent phases. PBMCs, B-cell-depleted T cells, or T cells provided the cDNA or gDNA that made up the material.

Germline V gene sequence: CDR1 LNHDA, CDR2 SQIVND (reference sequence). The CDR3 is 15 residues long. V lost 4 bases, J lost 4 bases, and 7 bases stayed unmatched. The table came from immunoSEQ multiplex PCR; TCRdb's copy has only in-frame clones and leaves some out. Of about 170,000 clones listed, over 80% were seen once; the top ten hold around 8%. Sequences were obtained from peripheral blood. V gene TRBV19 combines with J gene TRBJ1-1, with 9 bases lining up with TRBD1. This sequence was found in a woman of 80 years or more with COVID-19, enrolled during active disease. CDR3 sequence: CASSTTGGHSTEAFF. In nucleotides, the CDR3 is TGTGCCAGTAGTACTACAGGGGGCCACTCCACTGAAGCTTTCTTT.